These 10 T cell receptor beta chains were all obtained from the same sample, sequenced in a study of breast tumors, draining lymph nodes, adjacent tissues. MiXCR, applied by TCRdb to the multiplex PCR reads, yields one record per CDR3 protein. The data show more than 50,000 distinct CDR3 sequences, 45% to 60% seen once. Sequencing input: breast tumor tissue. These TCRs come from a female donor with breast cancer. Some clones in this sample may be carry-over from other donors' samples.

At least ten counts were recorded for this clonotype. The rearrangement uses TRBV6-5 and TRBJ2-2; unclear D gene. CDR3 length equals 14 residues. Germline V gives CDR1 MNHEY, CDR2 SVGAGI. V dropped 5 bases and J dropped 6 bases, with 13 bases sitting between them. The CDR3 here is CASSHDGISGELFF. The CDR3 DNA reads as TGTGCCAGCAGTCACGACGGTATTTCCGGGGAGCTGTTTTTT.

DNA of the CDR3: TGTGCCAGCAGCAGATACCTGGGGGGCCGACGGCTGAACTATGGCTACACCTTC. It yields the protein CASSRYLGGRRLNYGYTF. J is TRBJ1-2 and V is TRBV5-6; tentative D call: TRBD1 (6 bases). The V gene lost 4 bases and the J gene lost 2 bases, with 24 bases spanning the gap. Germline V gene lookup returns CDR1 SGHDT and CDR2 YYEEEE. This CDR3 region has 18 residues.

This clonotype was seen at least ten times. The chain recombines TRBV4-2 with TRBJ1-2; 8 bases map to TRBD1. Germline assignment: CDR1 LGHNA and CDR2 YNFKEQ. The CDR3 is 14 amino acids. The J segment lost 12 bases and the V segment lost 2 bases, leaving 11 bases of the junction unmatched. The CDR3 nucleotides are TGTGCCAGCAGCCAATCCGCAGGGGGCCTGGGAAACACCTTC. It specifies CASSQSAGGLGNTF.

This clonotype has only a few counts. With a much larger clone just one base away, this may be a read error. The J gene is TRBJ1-2, the V gene TRBV30, with D perhaps matching TRBD1 (5 bases). CDR1 is GTSNPN, CDR2 SVGIG, per germline (reference sequence). The CDR3 spans 14 residues. With 0 bases removed from V and 8 bases from J, the gap between germline ends came to 16 bases. In DNA, the CDR3 is TGTGCCTGGAGTGTCGGGGCAGGCGTACAGGGCTACACCTTC. This encodes CAWSVGAGVQGYTF.

This clonotype appeared a single time. The chain has TRBV9 and TRBJ2-6; no definite D call. CDR1 is SGDLS and CDR2 is YYNGEE in the germline V gene. V lost 0 bases and J 0 bases, leaving 13 bases between the germline ends. This CDR3 contains 18 residues. In nucleotides, the CDR3 is TGTGCCAGCAGCGTAGTCCCCGGGCTGTGCTCTGGGGCCAACGTCCTGACTTTC. It specifies CASSVVPGLCSGANVLTF.

This chain links TRBV2 with TRBJ2-2; the match to TRBD1 covers 8 bases. With V trimmed by 6 bases and J by 2 bases, 5 bases remained unmatched. This CDR3 comprises 15 residues. The germline V gene encodes CDR1 SNHLY and CDR2 FYNNEI. The CDR3 DNA is TGTGCCAGCAGCCAACAGGGGGTCAACACCGGGGAGCTGTTTTTT. Translation: CASSQQGVNTGELFF.

The chain links TRBV20-1 to TRBJ2-2, with D perhaps being TRBD1 or TRBD2 (5 bases each). Germline V gene data show CDR1 as DFQATT and CDR2 as SNEGSKA (reference sequence). This CDR3 is 16 amino acids long. V lost 6 bases, J lost 4 bases, and 21 bases lay in between. CDR3 protein: CSAPWAGAKPTGELFF. The CDR3 DNA is TGCAGTGCCCCATGGGCCGGGGCCAAGCCCACCGGGGAGCTGTTTTTT.

The chain has TRBV15 and TRBJ2-3, with D hard to call. Looked up from germline, CDR1 is LNHNV and CDR2 is YYDKDF (reference sequence). The CDR3 runs 15 residues. V was pared by 3 bases and J by 6 bases, with 16 bases between. CDR3: CATSSPSVSRDTQYF. CDR3 DNA sequence: TGTGCCACCAGCAGTCCGTCAGTCTCTCGGGATACGCAGTATTTT.

This clonotype was counted ten times or more. The CDR3 is CASTGSHEQFF. In DNA, the CDR3 is TGTGCCAGCACAGGGAGCCATGAGCAGTTCTTC. V is TRBV6-5 and J is TRBJ2-1; D is tentatively TRBD1 or TRBD2 (5 bases each). The CDR3 loop spans 11 amino acids. The germline V gene encodes CDR1 MNHEY and CDR2 SVGAGI. The germline V and J ends were trimmed by 7 bases and 8 bases, with 9 bases remaining between them.

This clonotype was seen only once. V and J are TRBV4-2 and TRBJ1-4, with a possible D match to TRBD1 (5 bases). The germline CDR1 and CDR2 sequences are LGHNA and YNFKEQ. This CDR3 has 15 residues. V was cut by 5 bases and J by 7 bases, with 17 bases left in between. The DNA for the CDR3 is TGTGCCAGCAGCTTGAAGGAGCCAGGGAGTGAAAAACTGTTTTTT. Its protein is CASSLKEPGSEKLFF.